This T cell receptor (beta chain) was retrieved from a study of T cell repertoires in cytomegalovirus infection. As for the study in general: CMV infection together with matching HLA type was indicated by public TCR beta signatures.

Broader study findings: CMV carriers with the relevant HLA were identified by cumulative public TCR beta family frequency. Dominant in the ex vivo response were TCR beta clonotypes restricted by HLA-C and specific for CMV.

TCRdb used MiXCR to reprocess the reads, holding one entry per CDR3 protein. The sample shows roughly 110,000 distinct CDR3 sequences, roughly 9.1% of them seen only once. About this clonotype: The antigen is undetermined.

This TCR came from a human donor in good health (CMV status not recorded). Some clones in this sample may be carry-over from other donors' samples. Source material: PBMCs, sequenced either directly or after in vitro stimulation (not recorded which).

The CDR3 DNA reads TGTGCCAGTAGTATGATACCCCAAGAGACCCAGTACTTC. Its protein is CASSMIPQETQYF. The chain carries TRBV19 and TRBJ2-5; D gene unclear. Trimming shortened V by 3 bases and J by 1 base, and 6 bases separated the two germline ends. Germline assignment: CDR1 LNHDA and CDR2 SQIVND (reference sequence). This CDR3 contains 13 residues.